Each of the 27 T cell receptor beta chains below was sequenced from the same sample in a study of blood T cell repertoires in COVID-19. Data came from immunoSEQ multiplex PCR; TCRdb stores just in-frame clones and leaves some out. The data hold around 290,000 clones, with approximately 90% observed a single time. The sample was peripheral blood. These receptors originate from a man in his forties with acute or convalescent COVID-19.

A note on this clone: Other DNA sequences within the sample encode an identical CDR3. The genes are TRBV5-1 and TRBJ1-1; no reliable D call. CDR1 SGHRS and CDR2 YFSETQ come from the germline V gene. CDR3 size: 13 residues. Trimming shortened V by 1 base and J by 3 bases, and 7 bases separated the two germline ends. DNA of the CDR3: TGCGCCAGCAGCTTGAAGCAGGACACTGAAGCTTTCTTT. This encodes CASSLKQDTEAFF.

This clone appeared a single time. The DNA for the CDR3 is TGTGCCTGGAGTTTTAGACAGCCCGAAAAACTGTTTTTT. Its protein product is CAWSFRQPEKLFF. The V call is TRBV30, the J call TRBJ1-4, with D possibly being TRBD1 (5 bases). This CDR3 region has 13 residues. Germline CDR1 reads GTSNPN; CDR2 reads SVGIG (reference sequence). Between the trimmed V and J ends, which lost 2 bases and 8 bases, there was a span of 12 bases.

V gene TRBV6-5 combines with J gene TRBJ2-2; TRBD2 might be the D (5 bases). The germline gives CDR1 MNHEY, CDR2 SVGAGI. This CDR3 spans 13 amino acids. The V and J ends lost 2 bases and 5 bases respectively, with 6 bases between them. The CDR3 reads CASSYEGTGELFF. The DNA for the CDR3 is TGTGCCAGCAGTTACGAGGGAACCGGGGAGCTGTTTTTT.

CDR3 region: CASSGQGRNTEAFF. CDR3 sequence (DNA): TGTGCCAGCAGTGGACAGGGGAGGAACACTGAAGCTTTCTTT. The chain employs TRBV2 and TRBJ1-1; 8 positions agree with TRBD1. V gave up 4 bases and J gave up 1 base; unmatched junction bases: 2. CDR3 length equals 14 residues. The V gene's germline CDR1 is SNHLY and CDR2 FYNNEI.

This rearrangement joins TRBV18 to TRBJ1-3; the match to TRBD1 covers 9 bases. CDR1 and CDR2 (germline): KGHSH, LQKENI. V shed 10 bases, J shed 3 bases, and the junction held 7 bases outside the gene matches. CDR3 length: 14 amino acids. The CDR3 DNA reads TGTGCCACCGGGACAGGGACTGTTGGAAACACCATATATTTT. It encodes CATGTGTVGNTIYF.

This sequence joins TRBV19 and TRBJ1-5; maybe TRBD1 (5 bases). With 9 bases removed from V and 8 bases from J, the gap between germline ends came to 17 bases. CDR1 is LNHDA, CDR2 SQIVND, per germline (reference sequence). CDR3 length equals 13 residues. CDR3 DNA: TGTGCCAGCCATGACCGGGGGAGTGAGCCCCAGCATTTT. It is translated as CASHDRGSEPQHF.

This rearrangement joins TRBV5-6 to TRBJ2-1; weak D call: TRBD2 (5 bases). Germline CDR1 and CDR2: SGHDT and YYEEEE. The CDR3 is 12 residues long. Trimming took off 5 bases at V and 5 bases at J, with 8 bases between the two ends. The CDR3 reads CASRAVNNEQFF. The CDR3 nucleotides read TGTGCCAGCAGAGCGGTAAACAATGAGCAGTTCTTC.

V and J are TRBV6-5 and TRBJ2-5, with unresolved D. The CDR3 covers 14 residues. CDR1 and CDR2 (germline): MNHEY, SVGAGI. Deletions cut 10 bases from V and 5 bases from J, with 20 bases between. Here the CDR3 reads CATSQPDPSETQYF. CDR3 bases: TGTGCCACCAGCCAACCAGATCCCTCGGAGACCCAGTACTTC.

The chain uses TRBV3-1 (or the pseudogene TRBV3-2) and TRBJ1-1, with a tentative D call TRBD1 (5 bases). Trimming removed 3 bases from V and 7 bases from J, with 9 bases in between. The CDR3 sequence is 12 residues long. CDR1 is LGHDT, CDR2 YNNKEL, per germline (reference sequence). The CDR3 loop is CASSHAGFEAFF. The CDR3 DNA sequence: TGTGCCAGCAGCCACGCAGGGTTTGAAGCTTTCTTT.

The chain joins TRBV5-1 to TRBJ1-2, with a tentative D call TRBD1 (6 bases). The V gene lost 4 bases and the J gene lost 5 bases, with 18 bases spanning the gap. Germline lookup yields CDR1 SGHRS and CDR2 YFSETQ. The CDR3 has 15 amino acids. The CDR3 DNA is TGCGCCAGCAGCCGCACAGGGTATGAGGGATATGGCTACACCTTC. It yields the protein CASSRTGYEGYGYTF.

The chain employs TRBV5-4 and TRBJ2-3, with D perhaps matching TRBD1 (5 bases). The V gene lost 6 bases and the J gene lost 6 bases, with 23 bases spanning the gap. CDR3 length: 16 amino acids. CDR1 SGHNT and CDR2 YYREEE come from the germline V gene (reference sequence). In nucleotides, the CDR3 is TGTGCCAGCACCTTAGGACACGGGCCCGCTGGGGATACGCAGTATTTT. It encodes CASTLGHGPAGDTQYF. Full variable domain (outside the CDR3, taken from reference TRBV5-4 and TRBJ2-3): ETGVTQSPTHLIKTRGQQVTLRCSSQSGHNTVSWYQQALGQGPQFIFQYYREEENGRGNFPPRFSGLQFPNYSSELNVNALELDDSALYLCASTLGHGPAGDTQYFGPGTRLTVL.

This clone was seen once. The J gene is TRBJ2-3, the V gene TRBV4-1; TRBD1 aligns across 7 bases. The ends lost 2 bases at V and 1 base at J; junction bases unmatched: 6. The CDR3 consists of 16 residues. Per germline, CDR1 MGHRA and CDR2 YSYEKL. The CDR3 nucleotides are TGCGCCAGCAGCCAACTCACAGGGGCTGGCACAGATACGCAGTATTTT. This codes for CASSQLTGAGTDTQYF.

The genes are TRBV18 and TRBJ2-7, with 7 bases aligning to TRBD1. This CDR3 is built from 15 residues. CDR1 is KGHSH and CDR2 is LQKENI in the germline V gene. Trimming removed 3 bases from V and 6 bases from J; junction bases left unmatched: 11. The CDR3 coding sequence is TGTGCCAGCTCACCTACGCGTCTAACAGGGGCCGAGCAGTACTTC. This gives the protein CASSPTRLTGAEQYF. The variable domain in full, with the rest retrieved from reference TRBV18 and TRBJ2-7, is NAGVMQNPRHLVRRRGQEARLRCSPMKGHSHVYWYRQLPEEGLKFMVYLQKENIIDESGMPKERFSAEFPKEGPSILRIQQVVRGDSAAYFCASSPTRLTGAEQYFGPGTRLTVT.

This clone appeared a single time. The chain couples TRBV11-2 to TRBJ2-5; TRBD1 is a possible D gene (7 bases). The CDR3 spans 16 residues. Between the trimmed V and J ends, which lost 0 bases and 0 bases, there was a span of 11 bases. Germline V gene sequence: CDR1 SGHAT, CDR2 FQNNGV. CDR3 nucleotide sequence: TGTGCCAGCAGCTTAGACAGGGGGGAGGACCAAGAGACCCAGTACTTC. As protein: CASSLDRGEDQETQYF.

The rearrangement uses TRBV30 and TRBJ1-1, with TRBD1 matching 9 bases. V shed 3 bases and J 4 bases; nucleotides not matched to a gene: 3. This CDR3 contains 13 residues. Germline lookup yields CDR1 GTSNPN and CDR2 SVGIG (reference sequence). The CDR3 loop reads CAWRTGGSTEAFF. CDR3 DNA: TGTGCCTGGAGGACAGGGGGAAGCACTGAAGCTTTCTTT.

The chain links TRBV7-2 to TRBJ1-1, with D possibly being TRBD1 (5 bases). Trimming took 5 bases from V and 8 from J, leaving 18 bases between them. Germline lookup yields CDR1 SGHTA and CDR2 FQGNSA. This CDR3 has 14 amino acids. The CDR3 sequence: CASSPQTGGEEAFF. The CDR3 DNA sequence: TGTGCCAGCAGCCCTCAGACTGGAGGGGAGGAAGCTTTCTTT.

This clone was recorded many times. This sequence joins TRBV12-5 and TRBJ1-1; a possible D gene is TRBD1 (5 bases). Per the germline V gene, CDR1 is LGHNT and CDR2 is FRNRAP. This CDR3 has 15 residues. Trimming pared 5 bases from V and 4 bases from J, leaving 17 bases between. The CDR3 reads CASGALLGQTTEAFF. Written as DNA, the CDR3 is TGTGCTAGTGGTGCCCTCCTTGGACAAACCACTGAAGCTTTCTTT.

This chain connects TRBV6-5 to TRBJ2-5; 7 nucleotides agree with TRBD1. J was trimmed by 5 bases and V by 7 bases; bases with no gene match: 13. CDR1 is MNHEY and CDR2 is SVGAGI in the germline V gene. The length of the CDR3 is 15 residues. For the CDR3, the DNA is TGTGCCAGCACCCTAAGAGACGACAGGGCGGAGACCCAGTACTTC. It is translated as CASTLRDDRAETQYF.

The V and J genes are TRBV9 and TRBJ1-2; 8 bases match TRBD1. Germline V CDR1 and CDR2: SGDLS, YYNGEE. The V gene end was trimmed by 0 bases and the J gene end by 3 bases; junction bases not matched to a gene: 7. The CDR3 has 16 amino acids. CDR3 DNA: TGTGCCAGCAGCGTAGCTACGCAGGGGGCTTACTATGGCTACACCTTC. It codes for CASSVATQGAYYGYTF.

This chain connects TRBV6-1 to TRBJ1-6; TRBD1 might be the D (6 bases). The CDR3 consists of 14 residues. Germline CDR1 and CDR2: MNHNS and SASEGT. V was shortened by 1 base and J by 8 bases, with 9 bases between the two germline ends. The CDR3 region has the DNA TGTGCCAGCAGTGAAGGGACAGCCTATTCACCCCTCCACTTT. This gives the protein CASSEGTAYSPLHF.

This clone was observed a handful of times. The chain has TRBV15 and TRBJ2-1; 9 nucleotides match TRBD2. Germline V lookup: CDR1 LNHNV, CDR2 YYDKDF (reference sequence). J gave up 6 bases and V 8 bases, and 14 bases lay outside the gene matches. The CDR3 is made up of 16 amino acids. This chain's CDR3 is CATPSPPSGVCNEQFF. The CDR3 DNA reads TGTGCCACCCCCAGCCCCCCTAGCGGGGTGTGCAATGAGCAGTTCTTC.

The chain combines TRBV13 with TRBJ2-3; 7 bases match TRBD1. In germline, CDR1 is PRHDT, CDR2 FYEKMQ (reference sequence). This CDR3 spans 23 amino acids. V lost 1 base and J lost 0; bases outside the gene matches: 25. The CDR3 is CASSLAPGQETITTLLSTDTQYF. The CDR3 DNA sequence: TGTGCCAGCAGCTTAGCACCAGGACAGGAAACAATCACAACCCTCCTAAGCACAGATACGCAGTATTTT.

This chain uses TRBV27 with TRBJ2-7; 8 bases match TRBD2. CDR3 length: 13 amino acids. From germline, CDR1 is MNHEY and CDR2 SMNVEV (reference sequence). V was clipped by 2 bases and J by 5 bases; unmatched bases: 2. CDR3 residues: CASSLLRGDEQYF. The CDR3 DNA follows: TGTGCCAGCAGTTTACTGCGGGGGGACGAGCAGTACTTC.

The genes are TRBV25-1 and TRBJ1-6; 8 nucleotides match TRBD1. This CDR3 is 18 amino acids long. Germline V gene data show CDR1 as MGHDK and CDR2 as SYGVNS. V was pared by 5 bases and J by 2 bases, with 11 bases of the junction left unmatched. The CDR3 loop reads CASSSGQGRVPYNSPLHF. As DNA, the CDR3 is TGTGCCAGCAGTTCCGGACAGGGTAGAGTGCCCTATAATTCACCCCTCCACTTT. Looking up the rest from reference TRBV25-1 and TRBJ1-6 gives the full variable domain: EADIYQTPRYLVIGTGKKITLECSQTMGHDKMYWYQQDPGMELHLIHYSYGVNSTEKGDLSSESTVSRIRTEHFPLTLESARPSHTSQYLCASSSGQGRVPYNSPLHFGNGTRLTVT.

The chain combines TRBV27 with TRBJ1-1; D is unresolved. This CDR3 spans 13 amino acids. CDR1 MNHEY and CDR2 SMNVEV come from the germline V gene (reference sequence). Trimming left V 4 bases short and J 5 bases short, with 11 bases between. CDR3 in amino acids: CASSSLPGTEAFF. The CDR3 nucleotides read TGTGCCAGCAGTTCCCTCCCGGGGACTGAAGCTTTCTTT.

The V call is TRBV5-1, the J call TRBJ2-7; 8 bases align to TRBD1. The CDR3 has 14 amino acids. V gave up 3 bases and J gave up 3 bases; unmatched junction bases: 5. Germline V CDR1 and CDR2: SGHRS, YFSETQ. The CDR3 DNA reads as TGCGCCAGCAGCTCCCAGGGGGCCAGCTACGAGCAGTACTTC. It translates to CASSSQGASYEQYF.

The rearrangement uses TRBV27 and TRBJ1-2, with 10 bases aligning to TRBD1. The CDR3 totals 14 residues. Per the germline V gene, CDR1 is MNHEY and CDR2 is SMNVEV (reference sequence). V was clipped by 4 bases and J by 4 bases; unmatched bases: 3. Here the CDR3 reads CASSSGTGAYGYTF. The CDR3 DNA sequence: TGTGCCAGCAGTTCCGGGACAGGGGCCTATGGCTACACCTTC.